These T cell receptor beta chains were read from a single sample in a study of vaccination effects on CD4 cells after COVID-19. Which antigens these TCRs recognize remains unknown. Sequencing used immunoSEQ multiplex PCR; TCRdb keeps in-frame clones, though not all of them. The sample consists of 14,000 or so clones, 78% of them appearing once. The specimen comprised CD4+ T cells from PBMCs cultured with HCoV-NL63 spike peptides, sampled after COVID-19 vaccination. The receptors stem from a human donor who had a prior SARS-CoV-2 infection. The CDR3 runs from the conserved cysteine through the conserved F or W. The order of the fields is CDR3 DNA, CDR3 protein, J gene, V gene, clone size, D gene. A D gene is named only where the DNA matches it firmly. Only part of the rows carry a size: once, few, many, or a class if the clone is expanded.

TGTGCCACCAGTGACCGCTACGAGCAGTACTTC CATSDRYEQYF TRBJ2-7 TRBV24-1 - -
TGTGCCAGCTCCGCCCAGCTGGGTTGGGATGCAACTAATGAAAAACTGTTTTTT CASSAQLGWDATNEKLFF TRBJ1-4 TRBV18 once -
TGTGCCACCTCCCCCAGGGGGTACAATGAGCAGTTCTTC CATSPRGYNEQFF TRBJ2-1 TRBV19 once TRBD1
TGTGCCAGCAGCTTGATAGGGGAGGGACAGCCCCAGCATTTT CASSLIGEGQPQHF TRBJ1-5 TRBV7-2 - -
TGTGCCAGCTCACCGAAAGGAGGGTTTAAGAGCAATCAGCCCCAGCATTTT CASSPKGGFKSNQPQHF TRBJ1-5 TRBV18 - -
TGTGCCAGCAGCCACGCTAGCAGTTTTGGCAATGAGCAGTTCTTC CASSHASSFGNEQFF TRBJ2-1 TRBV3-1/TRBV3-2 - -
TGTGCCACCAGCAGAGATCAAATGTCTGGAAACACCATATATTTT CATSRDQMSGNTIYF TRBJ1-3 TRBV15 - -
TGTGCCAGCAGCCGACGGTCCATCACCGGGGAGCTGTTTTTT CASSRRSITGELFF TRBJ2-2 TRBV5-4 once -
TGCAGCGTTGGGTTCGGACAGGACACTGAAGCTTTCTTT CSVGFGQDTEAFF TRBJ1-1 TRBV29-1 - TRBD1
TGTGCCAGTAGTATGGCGAACAGAGCTAACTATGGCTACACCTTC CASSMANRANYGYTF TRBJ1-2 TRBV19 - -
TGCGCCAGCAACCTAGCGGGGGGCGTCAATGAGCAGTTCTTC CASNLAGGVNEQFF TRBJ2-1 TRBV5-1 - TRBD2
TGTGCCACCAGCTTGTCCCCCACAGATACGCAGTATTTT CATSLSPTDTQYF TRBJ2-3 TRBV15 few -
TGTGCCAGCAGCTCCTCAGGGGGGGGCTACGAGCAGTACTTC CASSSSGGGYEQYF TRBJ2-7 TRBV3-1/TRBV3-2 - -
TGTGCCAGCAGTGACGGAAGCACTGAAGCTTTCTTT CASSDGSTEAFF TRBJ1-1 TRBV25-1 - -
TGCGCCAGCGCCATAACAGGTTACCGAGAGGAAAGCACTGAAGCTTTCTTT CASAITGYREESTEAFF TRBJ1-1 TRBV4-1 - -
TGTGCCTGGCTACTAGCGGGAGGCCCAACAGATACGCAGTATTTT CAWLLAGGPTDTQYF TRBJ2-3 TRBV30 once TRBD2
TGCGCCAGCAGCTTGGCCGTGGGAAAGGGCAATGAGCAGTTCTTC CASSLAVGKGNEQFF TRBJ2-1 TRBV5-1 - -
TGTGCCAGCAGTTACTCTGACAGGCGGAGCTCCTACGAGCAGTACTTC CASSYSDRRSSYEQYF TRBJ2-7 TRBV6-5 few -
TGTGCCAGCCAAAGGGGGGGGGCAGGGGAAAAACTGTTTTTT CASQRGGAGEKLFF TRBJ1-4 TRBV27 - -
TGTGCCAGCAGCGTAGAGAGGAGTTCACCCCTCCACTTT CASSVERSSPLHF TRBJ1-6 TRBV9 - -
TGTGCCAGCAGCTCGGGACTAGCGGGAGGGTATACAGATACGCAGTATTTT CASSSGLAGGYTDTQYF TRBJ2-3 TRBV13 - TRBD2
TGTGCCAGCAGTGATTCCAGGGGAAGTGAAAAACTGTTTTTT CASSDSRGSEKLFF TRBJ1-4 TRBV2 few -
TGTGCCAGTAGTAGAGGACTAGCGGTCCAAGAGACCCAGTACTTC CASSRGLAVQETQYF TRBJ2-5 TRBV19 - TRBD2
TGTGCCAGCGGCCTCGACAGGTCCCCCTATGGCTACACCTTC CASGLDRSPYGYTF TRBJ1-2 TRBV6-5 large -
TGCGCCAGCATCTTTTTTCCCCGGACAGGGGGGATGAACACTGAAGCTTTCTTT CASIFFPRTGGMNTEAFF TRBJ1-1 TRBV10-1 few TRBD1
TGTGCCAGCGGACAGGGGTATCGATATGGCTACACCTTC CASGQGYRYGYTF TRBJ1-2 TRBV7-8 few TRBD1
TGCGCCAGCAGCTTGTTAACAAGTGGCAATCAGCCCCAGCATTTT CASSLLTSGNQPQHF TRBJ1-5 TRBV5-1 - -
TGCGCCAGCAGCAAACGGGGCGACTCCTACGAGCAGTACTTC CASSKRGDSYEQYF TRBJ2-7 TRBV5-1 once -
TGCGCCAGCAGCTTGACGTTTGGCGGCTACACCTTC CASSLTFGGYTF TRBJ1-2 TRBV5-1 - -
TGTGCTAGTGGTTCTCTAGCGGGAGCGAAGTACTACAATGAGCAGTTCTTC CASGSLAGAKYYNEQFF TRBJ2-1 TRBV12-5 - TRBD2
TGTGCCAGCAGCTTGGTGGCCGGCCCGGGACCACCCCTCCACTTT CASSLVAGPGPPLHF TRBJ1-6 TRBV11-2 - -
TGTGCCAGCAGCGCCCAGGGCATCGGGGAGCTGTTTTTT CASSAQGIGELFF TRBJ2-2 TRBV7-3 - -
TGTGCCAGCAGTTTACTCGCGGGAGGGGGTCAGCAGTTCTTC CASSLLAGGGQQFF TRBJ2-1 TRBV27 - TRBD2
TGTGCCAGCAGTCGGGATGCGAACACCGGGGAGCTGTTTTTT CASSRDANTGELFF TRBJ2-2 TRBV2 - -
TGTGCCAGCAGCCACGAGACTAGCTCAAACACAGATACGCAGTATTTT CASSHETSSNTDTQYF TRBJ2-3 TRBV3-1/TRBV3-2 - TRBD2
TGTGCCAGCAGTTTAACACACACGGACAGTACAGATACGCAGTATTTT CASSLTHTDSTDTQYF TRBJ2-3 TRBV27 - -
TGTGCCAGCCGGGACCATATAAATGAGCAGTTCTTC CASRDHINEQFF TRBJ2-1 TRBV12-3/TRBV12-4 - -
TGTGCCAGCAGCTTATATGACACCTCGGGGCCCCAGCATTTT CASSLYDTSGPQHF TRBJ1-5 TRBV5-8 - -
TGTGCCAGCAGCCGCATGGGTTTGGACACCGGGGAGCTGTTTTTT CASSRMGLDTGELFF TRBJ2-2 TRBV3-1/TRBV3-2 - -
TGTGCCAGCAGCAAGCAGAAGGACAGGGGAGGGGAGCAGTACTTC CASSKQKDRGGEQYF TRBJ2-7 TRBV21-1 few -
TGTGCCAGCATTGGAGACCTTAATTCACCCCTCCACTTT CASIGDLNSPLHF TRBJ1-6 TRBV5-5 few -
TGTGCCAGCAGCTTAATTGGGGGGCTTGAAGCTTTCTTT CASSLIGGLEAFF TRBJ1-1 TRBV7-2 - -
TGCGCCAGCAGCTTGATAGGGTACAATGAGCAGTTCTTC CASSLIGYNEQFF TRBJ2-1 TRBV5-1 - -
TGCGCCAGCAGCCAAGAGGGCCACACAGATACGCAGTATTTT CASSQEGHTDTQYF TRBJ2-3 TRBV4-3 - -
TGTGCCAGCAGTTACTCCGATAACACAGATACGCAGTATTTT CASSYSDNTDTQYF TRBJ2-3 TRBV6-5 - -
TGCGCCAGCAGCTTGGGGGGCCCACCTGAAGCTTTCTTT CASSLGGPPEAFF TRBJ1-1 TRBV5-1 - -